The next 32 T cell receptor beta chains were all read from a single sample in a study of tumor and adjacent non-tumor tissue in lung cancer. The template was RNA from unsorted bulk tissue. The library came from three nested PCR rounds adapted from ARM-PCR protocols. MiXCR was run by TCRdb on the multiplex PCR reads, yielding one entry per CDR3 protein. The sample contains approximately 86,000 distinct CDR3 sequences, roughly two thirds of which appear only once. Sequenced material: lung tumor tissue. These receptors all come from a woman in her thirties or forties with non-small cell lung cancer.

This chain uses TRBV20-1 with TRBJ2-5; TRBD2 agrees at 7 bases. The CDR3 runs to 14 residues. The germline gives CDR1 DFQATT, CDR2 SNEGSKA (reference sequence). V was clipped by 0 bases and J by 4 bases; unmatched bases: 5. CDR3 sequence: CSARDWASGETQYF. The CDR3 region has the DNA TGCAGTGCTAGAGATTGGGCTAGCGGAGAGACCCAGTACTTC.

The chain uses TRBV11-2 and TRBJ2-5; the D gene is possibly TRBD2 (6 bases). V was pared by 5 bases and J by 3 bases, with 13 bases between. There are 14 residues in the CDR3. In germline, CDR1 is SGHAT, CDR2 FQNNGV. This CDR3 reads CASSLHGSEETQYF. As DNA, the CDR3 is TGTGCCAGCAGCCTACACGGGAGTGAAGAGACCCAGTACTTC.

This clonotype showed up just a few times. Compared with germline, one end of the junction differs, possibly owing to a read error. The chain couples TRBV11-2 to TRBJ2-1, with a tentative D call TRBD2 (5 bases). Germline V gene lookup returns CDR1 SGHAT and CDR2 FQNNGV. The CDR3 totals 16 residues. Here the CDR3 DNA reads TGTGCCAGCAGCAAAACACTAGTTGCACTGTACAATAAGCAGTTCTTC. Residues: CASSKTLVALYNKQFF. The variable domain in full, with the rest retrieved from reference TRBV11-2 and TRBJ2-1, is EAGVAQSPRYKIIEKRQSVAFWCNPISGHATLYWYQQILGQGPKLLIQFQNNGVVDDSQLPKDRFSAERLKGVDSTLKIQPAKLEDSAVYLCASSKTLVALYNKQFFGPGTRLTVL.

This clonotype was recorded a few times. Its ends do not fully match the called genes, so a read error is possible. The CDR3 nucleotides are TGCGCCAGCAGCTTAGGACAGCGGCGGAACACCCGGGAGCTGTTTTTT. This translates into CASSLGQRRNTRELFF. The chain links TRBV5-1 to TRBJ2-2; possibly TRBD1 for D (6 bases). In germline, CDR1 is SGHRS, CDR2 YFSETQ. The CDR3 is made up of 16 amino acids.

This clonotype was seen ten or more times. The CDR3 loop is CASSRPGQGASYNEQFF. The CDR3 region has the DNA TGTGCCAGCAGCCGCCCCGGACAGGGAGCCTCCTACAATGAGCAGTTCTTC. The chain uses TRBV14 and TRBJ2-1, with 8 bases fitting TRBD1. V lost 4 bases and J lost 0; bases outside the gene matches: 8. CDR3 length: 17 residues. Germline CDR1 is SGHDN and CDR2 is FVKESK.

Remarks on this clonotype: The junction shows a germline mismatch at one end, possibly a read error. The chain employs TRBV6-1 and TRBJ1-6; no reliable D call. Germline CDR1 MNHNS, CDR2 SASEGT. The CDR3 runs to 16 residues. CDR3 sequence reads: CASSGEGSRYNSPLHF. The CDR3 DNA follows: TGTGCGAGCAGTGGAGAGGGAAGCCGCTATAATTCACCCCTCCACTTT.

As for this clonotype: The CDR3 carries no conserved terminal phenylalanine or tryptophan, so it likely arises from a read error. The chain couples TRBV11-3 to TRBJ1-1; 12 nucleotides agree with TRBD1. CDR1 is SGHNT, CDR2 YENEEA, per germline. The CDR3 consists of 16 residues. The CDR3 DNA sequence: TGTGCAAGCAGAAATCCGGGACAGGGGGCCGACACTGAAGCTTTCTCT. Translation gives CASRNPGQGADTEAFS.

With regard to this clonotype: Mismatch with germline at one junction end may stem from a read error. In nucleotides, the CDR3 is TGTGCCAACAGGTCACAGCGGGGCTCCTATAATGAGCAGTTCTTC. Its translation: CANRSQRGSYNEQFF. The V call is TRBV11-2, the J call TRBJ2-1, with 7 nucleotides matching TRBD2. Germline CDR1 and CDR2: SGHAT and FQNNGV. The CDR3 is 15 amino acids.

Points on this clonotype: At one boundary the junction diverges from the germline segment, which might be a read error. The gene calls are TRBV6-1 and TRBJ2-3; D gene ambiguous. The CDR3 length is 11 residues. Germline V gene sequence: CDR1 MNHNS, CDR2 SASEGT. CDR3 sequence: CAGSITDTQYF. CDR3 nucleotide sequence: TGTGCCGGCAGTATCACAGATACGCAGTATTTT.

In the case of this clonotype: Because the CDR3 is missing its conserved closing phenylalanine or tryptophan, this is likely a read error. This rearrangement joins TRBV29-1 to TRBJ2-1; 8 nucleotides agree with TRBD2. The CDR3 has 14 residues. J was trimmed by 6 bases and V by 8 bases; bases with no gene match: 12. Looked up from germline, CDR1 is SQVTM and CDR2 is ANQGSEA. The CDR3 region is CSIARLASSNEQFL. The CDR3 bases are TGCAGCATTGCTAGACTAGCGAGCTCCAATGAGCAGTTCTTG.

This chain links TRBV6-2 or TRBV6-3 with TRBJ2-7, with a tentative D call TRBD1 (5 bases). Per the germline V gene, CDR1 is MNHEY and CDR2 is SVGEGT. This CDR3 region has 16 residues. This CDR3 reads CVRSYSSGFMSGEQYF. The DNA of the CDR3 is TGTGTGAGGAGTTACTCGTCAGGGTTTATGAGTGGCGAGCAGTACTTC.

About this clonotype: One junction end does not reproduce the germline sequence, and a read error may be involved. The CDR3 nucleotides are TGTGCCAGCAACCGTCGGGACAGAGATACCGGGGAGCCGTTTTTT. This encodes CASNRRDRDTGEPFF. This sequence joins TRBV5-5 and TRBJ2-2, with 7 positions matching TRBD1. CDR1 and CDR2 (germline): SGHKS, YYEKEE (reference sequence). The CDR3 runs to 15 residues. Drawing the rest from reference TRBV5-5 and TRBJ2-2, the complete variable domain is DAGVTQSPTHLIKTRGQQVTLRCSPISGHKSVSWYQQVLGQGPQFIFQYYEKEERGRGNFPDRFSARQFPNYSSELNVNALLLGDSALYLCASNRRDRDTGEPFFGEGSRLTVL.

On this clonotype itself: An end of the junction does not agree with germline; a read error may underlie this. The J gene is TRBJ1-1, the V gene TRBV6-5, with D perhaps TRBD1 (6 bases). The CDR3 is 14 amino acids. CDR1 is MNHEY and CDR2 is SVGAGI in the germline V gene. The CDR3 reads CADSSLGRDTEALF. The CDR3 DNA reads as TGTGCCGACAGCAGCCTGGGACGGGACACTGAAGCTTTATTT.

DNA of the CDR3: TGCGCCAGCAGCTTTTTCCAGAGCTGGGATACGCAGTATTTT. It specifies CASSFFQSWDTQYF. This chain joins TRBV5-1 and TRBJ2-3; D unclear. The V end was cut by 2 bases, the J end by 6 bases, with 13 bases between. In germline, CDR1 is SGHRS, CDR2 YFSETQ. The CDR3 sequence is 14 residues long. The full variable domain, with the rest looked up from reference TRBV5-1 and TRBJ2-3, is KAGVTQTPRYLIKTRGQQVTLSCSPISGHRSVSWYQQTPGQGLQFLFEYFSETQRNKGNFPGRFSGRQFSNSRSEMNVSTLELGDSALYLCASSFFQSWDTQYFGPGTRLTVL.

A word on this clonotype: One end of the junction does not line up with germline, which may come from a read error. The chain couples TRBV11-2 to TRBJ2-7; unclear D gene. This CDR3 has 15 residues. Per the germline V gene, CDR1 is SGHAT and CDR2 is FQNNGV. The CDR3 loop reads CASNLYPKRSYEQYF. CDR3 nucleotides: TGTGCCAGCAACTTATATCCCAAGAGGTCCTACGAGCAGTACTTC. Supplemented by reference TRBV11-2 and TRBJ2-7, the full variable domain reads EAGVAQSPRYKIIEKRQSVAFWCNPISGHATLYWYQQILGQGPKLLIQFQNNGVVDDSQLPKDRFSAERLKGVDSTLKIQPAKLEDSAVYLCASNLYPKRSYEQYFGPGTRLTVT.

On this clonotype: One end of the junction is discordant with germline, which a read error may explain. The chain uses TRBV28 and TRBJ2-3; 7 nucleotides line up with TRBD2. CDR1 is MDHEN and CDR2 is SYDVKM in the germline V gene. The CDR3 has 15 residues. The CDR3 reads CANRQAGLSTGTQYF. DNA of the CDR3: TGTGCCAACAGACAAGCGGGGCTAAGCACAGGTACGCAGTATTTT.

This clonotype was seen a handful of times. The J gene is TRBJ2-1, the V gene TRBV10-1; D uncertain. This CDR3 contains 14 residues. The ends were cut back, 3 bases at V and 7 bases at J, with 13 bases in the middle. Per germline, CDR1 WNHNN and CDR2 SYGVQD (reference sequence). The CDR3: CASSDSAGLNEQFF. CDR3 nucleotide sequence: TGCGCCAGCAGTGATTCCGCAGGTCTAAATGAGCAGTTCTTC.

In this sample, this clonotype turned up many times. This chain joins TRBV12-3 or TRBV12-4 and TRBJ1-2; D may be TRBD1 (6 bases). CDR3 length equals 11 residues. V dropped 5 bases and J dropped 10 bases, with 11 bases sitting between them. Here the CDR3 DNA reads TGTGCCAGCAGTGAAGACAGGCACTACACCTTC. Amino acid sequence: CASSEDRHYTF.

Worth noting for this clonotype: Germline is not matched at one junction end, which may reflect a read error. This chain uses TRBV6-5 with TRBJ1-1; possibly TRBD1 for D (6 bases). Per the germline V gene, CDR1 is MNHEY and CDR2 is SVGAGI. CDR3 length: 16 amino acids. In DNA form, the CDR3 reads TGTGCCTCTCGGATGGGACCCGACAGGCAGAACAGTGAAGCTTTCTTT. Amino acid sequence: CASRMGPDRQNSEAFF.

With respect to this clonotype: No conserved phenylalanine or tryptophan is present at the end of the CDR3, so a read error is the likely explanation. The chain uses TRBV11-2 and TRBJ2-7, with D possibly matching TRBD1 (6 bases). The CDR3 is made up of 15 amino acids. Trimming took 6 bases from V and 5 from J, leaving 20 bases between them. Germline-derived CDR1 and CDR2 are SGHAT and FQNNGV. CDR3: CASSQQGGTQHEQYS. The CDR3 nucleotides read TGTGCCAGCAGTCAACAAGGGGGTACCCAGCACGAGCAGTACTCG.

The chain recombines TRBV6-6 with TRBJ2-3, with TRBD2 matching 8 bases. V dropped 2 bases and J dropped 3; count of bases not matched to a gene: 1. Germline CDR1 and CDR2: MNHNY and SVGAGI (reference sequence). The CDR3 is made up of 14 amino acids. The chain's CDR3 is CASSYRGGTDTQYF. Written as DNA, the CDR3 is TGTGCCAGCAGTTACCGGGGGGGTACAGATACGCAGTATTTT.

Comment on this clonotype: One end of the junction is discordant with germline, which a read error may explain. The chain carries TRBV6-1 and TRBJ1-3; D unclear. Per the germline V gene, CDR1 is MNHNS and CDR2 is SASEGT. The CDR3 spans 13 residues. The CDR3 coding sequence is TGTGCCAGCAGTAGCGGTCCTGGAGACACCATGTATTTT. It encodes CASSSGPGDTMYF.

The table lists this clonotype with many counts. The V and J genes are TRBV10-3 and TRBJ2-7; TRBD2 aligns across 13 bases. This CDR3 comprises 15 residues. CDR1 ENHRY and CDR2 SYGVKD come from the germline V gene. The junction had 4 bases not matched to a gene; V was cut back by 3 bases and J by 5 bases. The CDR3 sequence is CAISERLAGGDEQYF. The CDR3 DNA reads TGTGCCATCAGTGAAAGACTAGCGGGAGGTGACGAGCAGTACTTC.

With regard to this clonotype: At one end, the junction sequence differs from germline, possibly due to a read error. The rearrangement joins TRBV4-1 to TRBJ2-5; D may correspond to TRBD1 or TRBD2 (5 bases each). This CDR3 spans 15 amino acids. CDR1 is MGHRA and CDR2 is YSYEKL in the germline V gene. The CDR3 bases are TGCGCCAGTATCCAAGATCGGGACGGGGCCGAGATCCAGTACTTC. Protein sequence: CASIQDRDGAEIQYF.

The count of this clonotype is one. Sequence at one end of the junction differs from germline and may be a read error. The J gene is TRBJ2-1, the V gene TRBV29-1; perhaps TRBD1 as D (6 bases). The germline V gene encodes CDR1 SQVTM and CDR2 ANQGSEA. The CDR3 has 16 amino acids. For the CDR3, the DNA is TGCAGTGTTGAAGGTCCCGACAGGTCCTCCTACAATGTGCAGTTCTTC. This codes for CSVEGPDRSSYNVQFF.

The V and J genes are TRBV5-1 and TRBJ2-6, with D hard to call. This CDR3 comprises 16 residues. Germline CDR1 reads SGHRS; CDR2 reads YFSETQ. V was clipped by 0 bases and J by 0 bases, with 7 bases between them. For the CDR3, the DNA is TGCGCCAGCAGCTTGGGATCGATCTCTGGGGCCAACGTCCTGACTTTC. Translating it yields CASSLGSISGANVLTF.

This chain links TRBV5-1 with TRBJ1-1, with D possibly TRBD1 on 6 matching bases. V dropped 4 bases and J dropped 1 base, with 11 bases sitting between them. The V gene's germline CDR1 is SGHRS and CDR2 YFSETQ. The CDR3 is 14 amino acids. Here the CDR3 DNA reads TGCGCCAGCAGCCCGGAAGGGGGGAACACTGAAGCTTTCTTT. It specifies CASSPEGGNTEAFF.

Of note for this clonotype: The junction departs from the called germline gene at one end, perhaps through a read error. The chain uses TRBV29-1 and TRBJ2-5; D is ambiguous. Germline assignment: CDR1 SQVTM and CDR2 ANQGSEA. The CDR3 is 13 amino acids. CDR3 in DNA: TGCAGCGTTGAACGCGTTAGGAGAGAGACTCAGTACTTC. Translation: CSVERVRRETQYF.

As for this clonotype: This likely stems from a read error, as it lies one base from a far larger clone. This sequence joins TRBV29-1 and TRBJ2-1; no definite D call. The germline V gene has CDR1 SQVTM and CDR2 ANQGSEA. The CDR3 spans 9 residues. The V and J ends lost 4 bases and 11 bases respectively, with 6 bases between them. The CDR3 DNA is TGCAGCGTTGGATATAAGCAGTTCTTC. Translating gives CSVGYKQFF.

About this clonotype: One junction end does not reproduce the germline sequence, and a read error may be involved. This sequence joins TRBV6-1 and TRBJ1-1; a weak D match, TRBD1 (5 bases). The CDR3 loop spans 14 amino acids. Germline V gene sequence: CDR1 MNHNS, CDR2 SASEGT. The CDR3 DNA is TGTGCCAGCAATAAACAGGTAAGAGGAACTGGAGCTTTCTTT. This translates into CASNKQVRGTGAFF.

As concerns this clonotype: One base away lies a much larger clone, so this may be a sequencing read error. This rearrangement joins TRBV5-4 to TRBJ2-5; D gene uncertain. From germline, CDR1 is SGHNT and CDR2 YYREEE (reference sequence). The CDR3 runs to 11 residues. Here the CDR3 reads CVSSASETQYF. The DNA of the CDR3 is TGTGTCAGCAGCGCCTCCGAGACCCAGTACTTC.

The chain combines TRBV19 with TRBJ2-2; the D call may be TRBD1 or TRBD2 (5 bases each). V was pared by 4 bases and J by 1 base, with 10 bases between. Germline CDR1 is LNHDA and CDR2 is SQIVND (reference sequence). The CDR3 is made up of 15 amino acids. CDR3 region: CASSTAGRNTGELFF. DNA of the CDR3: TGTGCCAGTAGTACGGCAGGGAGGAACACCGGGGAGCTGTTTTTT.